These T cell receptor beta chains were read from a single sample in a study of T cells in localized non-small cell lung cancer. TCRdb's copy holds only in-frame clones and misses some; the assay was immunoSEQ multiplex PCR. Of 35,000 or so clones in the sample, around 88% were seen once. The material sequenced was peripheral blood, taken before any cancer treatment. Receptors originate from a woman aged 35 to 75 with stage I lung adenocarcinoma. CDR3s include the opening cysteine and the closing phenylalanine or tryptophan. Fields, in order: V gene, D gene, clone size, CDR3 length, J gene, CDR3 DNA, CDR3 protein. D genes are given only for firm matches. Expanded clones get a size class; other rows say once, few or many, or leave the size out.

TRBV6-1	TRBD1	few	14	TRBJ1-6	TGTGCCAGCATTCTGGACAGGGGGAATTCACCCCTCCACTTT	CASILDRGNSPLHF
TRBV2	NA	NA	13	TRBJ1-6	TGTGCCCTCAGACGGTCCAGGAATTCACCCCTCCACTTT	CALRRSRNSPLHF
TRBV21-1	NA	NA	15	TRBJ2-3	TGTGCCAGCTTTGTTCTGCGGGGAAGGTCAGATACGCAGTATTTT	CASFVLRGRSDTQYF
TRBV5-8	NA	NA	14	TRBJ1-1	TGTGCCAGCAGCCTTGGGGCTATGAACACTGAAGCTTTCTTT	CASSLGAMNTEAFF
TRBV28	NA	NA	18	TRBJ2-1	TGTGCCAGCACCCCAGACCCCTCGACAGCAGTGCCAGACAATGAGCAGTTCTTC	CASTPDPSTAVPDNEQFF
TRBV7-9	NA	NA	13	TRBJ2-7	TGTGCCAGCAGCTTAAAGGTAGACTACGAGCAGTACTTC	CASSLKVDYEQYF
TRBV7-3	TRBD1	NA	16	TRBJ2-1	TGTGCCAGCAGTCGAAGGGGTAGGGGGCCCCCGGATGAGCAGTTCTTC	CASSRRGRGPPDEQFF
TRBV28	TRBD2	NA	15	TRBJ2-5	TGTGCCAGCAGTTTTAGCGGGGGGGATTTGGAGACCCAGTACTTC	CASSFSGGDLETQYF
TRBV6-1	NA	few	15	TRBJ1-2	TGTGCCAGCAGTGATGACAGCCTAGGGAGGAGTGGCTACACCTTC	CASSDDSLGRSGYTF
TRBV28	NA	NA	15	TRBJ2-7	TGTGCCAGCAGAGAGCTAGGAATTCTGAACCACGAGCAGTACTTC	CASRELGILNHEQYF
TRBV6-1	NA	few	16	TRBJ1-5	TGTGCCAGCAGTGCTACCGCGGGCTGGGGCAATCAGCCCCAGCATTTT	CASSATAGWGNQPQHF
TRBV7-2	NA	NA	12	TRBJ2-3	TGTGCCAGCAGCCACGGCACAGATACGCAGTATTTT	CASSHGTDTQYF
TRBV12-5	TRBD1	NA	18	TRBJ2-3	TGTGCTAGTGGCCCCGCCAGGGGGCAAGTAATGGGGGCAGATACGCAGTATTTT	CASGPARGQVMGADTQYF
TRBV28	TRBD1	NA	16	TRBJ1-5	TGTGCCAGCAGTTCACCGGGGGACAGGGGGATCAAGCCCCAGCATTTT	CASSSPGDRGIKPQHF
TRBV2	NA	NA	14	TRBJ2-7	TGTGCCAGCTCCCGGGCTACTACCTCCTACGAGCAGTACTTC	CASSRATTSYEQYF
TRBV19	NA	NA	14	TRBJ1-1	TGTGCCAGTACCAGCGGCAGGGCGGGCACTGAAGCTTTCTTT	CASTSGRAGTEAFF
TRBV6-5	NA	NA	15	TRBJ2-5	TGTGCCAGCAGTTACTCGGGCCAGGGGCGAGAGACCCAGTACTTC	CASSYSGQGRETQYF
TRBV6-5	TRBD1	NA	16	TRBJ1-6	TGTGCCAGCAGTTACAGACAGGGGGCGCCTAATTCACCCCTCCACTTT	CASSYRQGAPNSPLHF
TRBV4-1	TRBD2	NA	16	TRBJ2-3	TGCGCCAGCAGCCAAGATTATAGCGGGGGCACAGATACGCAGTATTTT	CASSQDYSGGTDTQYF
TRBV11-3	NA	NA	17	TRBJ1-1	TGTGCCAGCAGATCCACTCGGTGGGGGCGCGTGGAGACTGAAGCTTTCTTT	CASRSTRWGRVETEAFF
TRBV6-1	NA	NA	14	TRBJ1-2	TGTGCCAGCAGTGACTTCAGACAGCCATATGGCTACACCTTC	CASSDFRQPYGYTF
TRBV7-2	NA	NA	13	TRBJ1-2	TGTGCCAGCAGCTTAAAGTCCAACTATGGCTACACCTTC	CASSLKSNYGYTF
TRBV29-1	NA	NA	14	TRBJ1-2	TGCAGCGTTGACGGGGGGGCGCTTAGCTATGGCTACACCTTC	CSVDGGALSYGYTF
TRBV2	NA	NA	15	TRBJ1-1	TGTGCCAGCAGTGAAGGGGCAGTACGGAACACTGAAGCTTTCTTT	CASSEGAVRNTEAFF
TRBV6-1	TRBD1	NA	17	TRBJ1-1	TGTGCCAGCAGTGGGCCCAGGAGGGACAGAGTTTCCCGCGAAGCTTTCTTT	CASSGPRRDRVSREAFF
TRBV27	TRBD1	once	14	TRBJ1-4	TGTGCCAGCAGTCCGGGACAGGGTAATGAAAAACTGTTTTTT	CASSPGQGNEKLFF
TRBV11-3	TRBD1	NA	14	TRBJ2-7	TGTGCCAGCAGCTTCTGGACAGGGAGGTACGAGCAGTACTTC	CASSFWTGRYEQYF
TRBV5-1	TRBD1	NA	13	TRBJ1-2	TGCGCCAGCAGCCCGGGACAGGGAGAGGGCTACACCTTC	CASSPGQGEGYTF
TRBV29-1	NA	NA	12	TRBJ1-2	TGCAGCGTTCAAGGCGGGACCGCATCGTTTGCCTTC	CSVQGGTASFAF
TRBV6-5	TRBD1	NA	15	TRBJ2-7	TGTGCCAGCAGGAGATCGGGACAGGGGTCCTACGAGCAGTACTTC	CASRRSGQGSYEQYF
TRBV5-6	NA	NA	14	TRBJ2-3	TGTGCCAGCAGCCCCCTGGTGGGGACAGATACGCAGTATTTT	CASSPLVGTDTQYF
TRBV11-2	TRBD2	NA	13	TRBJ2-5	TGTGCCAGCAGGCCACTAGCGAGGGGAGCCCAGTACTTC	CASRPLARGAQYF
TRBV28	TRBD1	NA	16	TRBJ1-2	TGTGCCAGCAGTTTGGGTAAAAGGACAGGGCTACTTGGCTACACCTTC	CASSLGKRTGLLGYTF
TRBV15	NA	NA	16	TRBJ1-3	TGTGCCACCAGCAGAGATGTGCTAAGCTCTGGAAACACCATATATTTT	CATSRDVLSSGNTIYF
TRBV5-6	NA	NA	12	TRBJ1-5	TGTGCCAGCAGCTTGGTGGATCAGCCCCAGCATTTT	CASSLVDQPQHF
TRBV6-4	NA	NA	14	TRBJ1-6	TGTGCCAGCAGTGACTCCCGGGATAATTCACCCCTCCACTTT	CASSDSRDNSPLHF
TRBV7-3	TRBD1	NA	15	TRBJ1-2	TGTGCCAGCAGCTTAACCGGACAGGGGCCCTATGGCTACACCTTC	CASSLTGQGPYGYTF
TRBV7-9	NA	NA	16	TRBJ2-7	TGTGCCAGCAGCTCAGAGGGGGGACTGACGTCCTACGAGCAGTACTTC	CASSSEGGLTSYEQYF
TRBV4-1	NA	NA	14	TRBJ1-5	TGCGCCAGCAGCCAAGATCGTAAAGTCCAGCCCCAGCATTTT	CASSQDRKVQPQHF
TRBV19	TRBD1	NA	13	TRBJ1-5	TGTGCCAGTCGACAGGGGCAAGGTCAGCCCCAGCATTTT	CASRQGQGQPQHF
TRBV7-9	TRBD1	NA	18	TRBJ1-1	TGTGCCAGCAGCTTAGTTTCGCTGGGACAGTCAATAAACACTGAAGCTTTCTTT	CASSLVSLGQSINTEAFF
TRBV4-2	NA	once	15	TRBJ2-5	TGTGCCAGCAGCCCGAGGGGCCACTCTCAAGAGACCCAGTACTTC	CASSPRGHSQETQYF
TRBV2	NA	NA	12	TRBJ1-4	TGTGCCAGCAGTGTGTCACGGGAAAAACTGTTTTTT	CASSVSREKLFF
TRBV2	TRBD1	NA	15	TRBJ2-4	TGTGCCAGCATAGGGACAGGGTTAGCCAAAAACATTCAGTACTTC	CASIGTGLAKNIQYF